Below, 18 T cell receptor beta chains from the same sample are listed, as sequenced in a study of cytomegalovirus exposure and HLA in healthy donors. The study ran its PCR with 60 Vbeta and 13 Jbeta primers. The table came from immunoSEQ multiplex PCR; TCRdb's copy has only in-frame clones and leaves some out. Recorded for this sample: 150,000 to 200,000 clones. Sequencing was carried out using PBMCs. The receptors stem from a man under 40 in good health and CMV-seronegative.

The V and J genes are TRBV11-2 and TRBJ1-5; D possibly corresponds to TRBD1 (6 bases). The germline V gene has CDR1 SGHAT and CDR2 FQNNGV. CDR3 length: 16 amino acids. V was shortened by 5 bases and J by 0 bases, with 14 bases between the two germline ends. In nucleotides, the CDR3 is TGTGCCAGCAGCATCGGTTTGGGACATAGCAATCAGCCCCAGCATTTT. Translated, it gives CASSIGLGHSNQPQHF.

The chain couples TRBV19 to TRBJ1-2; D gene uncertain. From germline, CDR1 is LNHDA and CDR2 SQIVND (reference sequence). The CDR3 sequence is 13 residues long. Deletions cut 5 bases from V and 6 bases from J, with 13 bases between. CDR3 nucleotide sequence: TGTGCCAGTAGTGCCAGGATAAGAAATGGCTACACCTTC. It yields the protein CASSARIRNGYTF.

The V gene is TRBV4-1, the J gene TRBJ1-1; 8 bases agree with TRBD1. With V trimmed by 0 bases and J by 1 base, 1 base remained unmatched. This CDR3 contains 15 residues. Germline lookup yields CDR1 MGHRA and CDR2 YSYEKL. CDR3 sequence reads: CASSQDRGRNTEAFF. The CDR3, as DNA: TGCGCCAGCAGCCAAGACAGGGGGCGGAACACTGAAGCTTTCTTT.

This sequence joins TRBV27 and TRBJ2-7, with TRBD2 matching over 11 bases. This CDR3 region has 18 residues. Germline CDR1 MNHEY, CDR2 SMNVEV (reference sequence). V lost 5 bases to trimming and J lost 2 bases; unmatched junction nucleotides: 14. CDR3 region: CASSVDRSGLAETYEQYF. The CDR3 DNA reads TGTGCCAGCAGTGTCGATCGTTCGGGACTAGCGGAAACCTACGAGCAGTACTTC.

The CDR3 DNA sequence: TGTGCCACCATCAGACAGGGTTCGGGAAACACCATATATTTT. Translation: CATIRQGSGNTIYF. The V gene is TRBV10-3, the J gene TRBJ1-3; the match to TRBD1 covers 7 bases. Per germline, CDR1 ENHRY and CDR2 SYGVKD. The CDR3 is made up of 14 amino acids. Trimming at V came to 10 bases and at J to 4 bases, leaving 10 bases not matched to a gene.

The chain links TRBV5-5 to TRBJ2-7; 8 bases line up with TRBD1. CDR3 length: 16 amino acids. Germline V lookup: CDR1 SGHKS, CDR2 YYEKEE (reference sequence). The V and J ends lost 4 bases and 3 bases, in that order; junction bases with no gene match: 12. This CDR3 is CASSQPVPGQVYEQYF. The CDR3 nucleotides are TGTGCCAGCAGCCAGCCCGTTCCGGGACAGGTCTACGAGCAGTACTTC.

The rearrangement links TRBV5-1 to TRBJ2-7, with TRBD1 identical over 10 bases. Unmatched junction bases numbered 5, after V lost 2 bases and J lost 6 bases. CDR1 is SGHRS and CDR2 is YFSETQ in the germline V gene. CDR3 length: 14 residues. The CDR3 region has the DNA TGCGCCAGCAGCTTCGACAGGGGGCGAGGCGAGCAGTACTTC. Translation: CASSFDRGRGEQYF.

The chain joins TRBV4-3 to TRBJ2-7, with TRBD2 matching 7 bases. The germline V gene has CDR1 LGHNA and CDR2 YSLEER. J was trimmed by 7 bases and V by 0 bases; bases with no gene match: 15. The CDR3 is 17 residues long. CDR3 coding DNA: TGCGCCAGCAGCCAAGATACCGGCAGGGAGGGAGTCTCGGAGCAGTACTTC. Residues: CASSQDTGREGVSEQYF.

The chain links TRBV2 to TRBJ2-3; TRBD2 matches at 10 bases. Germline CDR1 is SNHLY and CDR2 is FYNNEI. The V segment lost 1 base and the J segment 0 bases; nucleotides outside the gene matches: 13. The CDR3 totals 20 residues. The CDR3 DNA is TGTGCCAGCAGTGAAGAGCGAGCGGGAGGGCTAGCAATTAGCACAGATACGCAGTATTTT. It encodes CASSEERAGGLAISTDTQYF.

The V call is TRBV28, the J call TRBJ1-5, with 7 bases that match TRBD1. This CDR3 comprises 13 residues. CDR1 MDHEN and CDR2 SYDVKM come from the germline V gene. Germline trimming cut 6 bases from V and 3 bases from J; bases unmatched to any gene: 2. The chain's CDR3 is CASRGTVNQPQHF. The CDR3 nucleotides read TGTGCCAGCAGGGGGACAGTCAATCAGCCCCAGCATTTT.

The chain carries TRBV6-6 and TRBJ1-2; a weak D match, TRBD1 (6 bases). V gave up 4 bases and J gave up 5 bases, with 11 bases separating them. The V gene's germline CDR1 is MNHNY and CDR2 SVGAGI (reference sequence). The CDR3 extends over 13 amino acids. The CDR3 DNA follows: TGTGCCAGCAGTTCAGGACAGACTTATGGCTACACCTTC. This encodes CASSSGQTYGYTF.

The CDR3 DNA reads TGTGCCAGCAGTTTGGCGCTCGGGGGGGGATACAATGAGCAGTTCTTC. This translates into CASSLALGGGYNEQFF. The rearrangement links TRBV28 to TRBJ2-1, with TRBD2 matching over 8 bases. From germline, CDR1 is MDHEN and CDR2 SYDVKM. The V and J ends lost 3 bases and 4 bases, in that order; junction bases with no gene match: 8. The CDR3 is made up of 16 amino acids.

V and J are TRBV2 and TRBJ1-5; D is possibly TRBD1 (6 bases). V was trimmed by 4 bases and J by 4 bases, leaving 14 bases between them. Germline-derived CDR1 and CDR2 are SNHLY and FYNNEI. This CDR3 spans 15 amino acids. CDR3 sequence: CASSGWQGPNQPQHF. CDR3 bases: TGTGCCAGCAGTGGTTGGCAGGGGCCGAATCAGCCCCAGCATTTT.

DNA of the CDR3: TGTGCCAGCAGCTTAGTTTTGGGGCAGCTGAACACTGAAGCTTTCTTT. Its translation is CASSLVLGQLNTEAFF. The chain couples TRBV11-2 to TRBJ1-1; possibly TRBD1 for D (5 bases). Trimming took 1 base from V and 0 from J, leaving 12 bases between them. The CDR3 contains 16 residues. Germline CDR1 SGHAT, CDR2 FQNNGV.

In DNA form, the CDR3 reads TGTGCCAGCAGTTGGGCAGGGGAGTTTGACGAGCAGTACTTC. Protein product: CASSWAGEFDEQYF. V and J are TRBV6-5 and TRBJ2-7; D is possibly TRBD1 (6 bases). The CDR3 loop spans 14 amino acids. Trimming took 4 bases from V and 5 from J, leaving 15 bases between them. Germline V CDR1 and CDR2: MNHEY, SVGAGI.

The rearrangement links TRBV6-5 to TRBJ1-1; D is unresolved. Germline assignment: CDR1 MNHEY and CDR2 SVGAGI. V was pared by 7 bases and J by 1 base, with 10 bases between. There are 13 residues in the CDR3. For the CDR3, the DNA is TGTGCCAGCACCGTCAGTCGGAACACTGAAGCTTTCTTT. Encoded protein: CASTVSRNTEAFF.

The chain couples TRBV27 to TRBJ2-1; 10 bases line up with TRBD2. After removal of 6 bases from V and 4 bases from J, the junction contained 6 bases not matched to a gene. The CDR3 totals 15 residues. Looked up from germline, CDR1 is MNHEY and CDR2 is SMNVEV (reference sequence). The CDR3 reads CASSSGLAAYNEQFF. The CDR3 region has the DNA TGTGCCAGCAGCTCCGGACTAGCGGCGTACAATGAGCAGTTCTTC.

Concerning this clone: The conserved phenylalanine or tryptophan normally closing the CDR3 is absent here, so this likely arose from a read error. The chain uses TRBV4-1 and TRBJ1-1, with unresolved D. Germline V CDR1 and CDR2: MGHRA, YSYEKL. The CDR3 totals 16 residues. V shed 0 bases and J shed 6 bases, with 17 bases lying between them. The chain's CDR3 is CASSQDYRGGFPEAFL. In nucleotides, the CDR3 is TGCGCCAGCAGCCAAGATTATAGAGGAGGATTCCCTGAAGCTTTCCTT.